The present T cell receptor (beta chain) was sequenced within a study of regulatory T cells in long-lasting Graves disease. Study-level points and caveats: TCR diversity in persistent Graves' patients was below that of newly diagnosed ones. Persistent disease was associated with favored TRBV28 usage and with favored use of TRBJ1-2 and TRBJ2-5.

J gave up 4 bases and V 0 bases, and 10 bases lay outside the gene matches. The germline gives CDR1 SGHRS, CDR2 YFSETQ. The CDR3 length is 18 residues. The TCR beta library used iRepertoire HTBI primers with Arm-PCR amplification of CDR3. A single record per CDR3 protein comes from TCRdb applying MiXCR to the multiplex PCR reads. The table has about 430,000 distinct CDR3 sequences, approximately 16% seen once; the top ten hold about 7.8%. The sample's time point: newly diagnosed GD, antithyroid drugs for less than 3 months. Preparation of the TCR library used RNA extracted from PBMCs. Comment on this clonotype: The antigen is undetermined.

This sample also belongs to another study, concerning T cells in Graves' hyperthyroidism and ophthalmopathy. That paper states: The TCR CDR3 first-round RT-PCR relied on the HTBI primer set. Before onset, ophthalmopathy was predicted by the model a median around 6 months earlier.

This TCR derives from a woman between 40 and 50 years old with Graves disease. This specimen consisted of peripheral blood mononuclear cells (PBMCs), obtained at new diagnosis, from a patient treated with antithyroid drugs. The J gene is TRBJ2-5, the V gene TRBV5-1; 12 nucleotides match TRBD2. The CDR3, as DNA: TGCGCCAGCAGCTTGGGATCTAGCGGGAGGGCCTTCGGAGAGACCCAGTACTTC. It is translated as CASSLGSSGRAFGETQYF.